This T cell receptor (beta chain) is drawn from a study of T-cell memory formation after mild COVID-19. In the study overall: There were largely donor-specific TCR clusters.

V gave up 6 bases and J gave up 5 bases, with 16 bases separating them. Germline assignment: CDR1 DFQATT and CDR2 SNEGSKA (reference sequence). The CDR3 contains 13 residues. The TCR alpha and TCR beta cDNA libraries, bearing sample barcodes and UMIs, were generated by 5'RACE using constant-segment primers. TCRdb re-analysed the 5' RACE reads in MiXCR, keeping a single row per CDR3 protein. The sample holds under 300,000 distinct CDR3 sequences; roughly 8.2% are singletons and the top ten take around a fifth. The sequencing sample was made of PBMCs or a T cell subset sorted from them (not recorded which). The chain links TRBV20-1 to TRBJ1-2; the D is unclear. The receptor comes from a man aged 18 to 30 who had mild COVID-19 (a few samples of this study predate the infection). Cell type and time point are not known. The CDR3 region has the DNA TGCAGTGCCCCGACTAGGGAAGGGTATGGCTACACCTTC. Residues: CSAPTREGYGYTF.